This section outlines one TCR beta chain sequence together with its context. Additional DNA sequences in this sample encode the identical CDR3. CDR3 length equals 15 residues. Germline CDR1 is MNHNS and CDR2 is SASEGT. Germline trimming cut 4 bases from V and 3 bases from J; bases unmatched to any gene: 0. Profiling relied on immunoSEQ multiplex PCR, and the TCRdb table lists in-frame clones only, not all of them. The repertoire holds some 40,000 clones, with about 93% as singletons. The source of the sample is a study of cytomegalovirus exposure and HLA in healthy donors. V usage is TRBV6-1 and J usage is TRBJ2-1; 13 bases are a match to TRBD2. The sample comprised PBMCs. The sequence was obtained from a man between 18 and 29 years old in good health and CMV-seronegative. CDR3 sequence: CASSGTSGSYNEQFF. CDR3 coding DNA: TGTGCCAGCAGTGGGACTAGCGGGAGCTACAATGAGCAGTTCTTC.